This passage covers 27 T cell receptor beta chains from one sample sequenced in a study of T cell responses to AZD1222 COVID-19 vaccine. Libraries were prepared by immunoSEQ multiplex PCR; TCRdb keeps only in-frame clonotypes and omits some of them. The sample shows around 80,000 clones, more than 85% of them seen only once. Sequenced here: peripheral blood, sampled on day 0 of AZD1222 vaccination. The receptors come from an adult in good health.

This clone was seen once. DNA for the CDR3: TGTGCCAGCAGCTTAAGACCTAGCGGGGGGAACACCGGGGAGCTGTTTTTT. This translates into CASSLRPSGGNTGELFF. The V and J genes are TRBV11-2 and TRBJ2-2, with 10 nucleotides matching TRBD2. This CDR3 has 17 amino acids. Looked up from germline, CDR1 is SGHAT and CDR2 is FQNNGV. Losses at the gene ends were 2 bases for V and 1 base for J; bases not matched to a gene: 4.

The chain joins TRBV25-1 to TRBJ2-7; the match to TRBD1 covers 7 bases. CDR3 size: 15 residues. V was pared by 4 bases and J by 6 bases, with 12 bases of the junction left unmatched. CDR1 is MGHDK and CDR2 is SYGVNS in the germline V gene. CDR3 sequence (DNA): TGTGCCAGCAGTGTAATACAGGGGACAGCGGCCGAGCAGTACTTC. Amino acids: CASSVIQGTAAEQYF.

The gene calls are TRBV29-1 and TRBJ2-7, with 10 bases lining up with TRBD1. With V trimmed by 5 bases and J by 3 bases, 4 bases remained unmatched. The CDR3 length is 13 residues. Germline loops: CDR1 SQVTM, CDR2 ANQGSEA. The CDR3 DNA sequence: TGCAGCGTTTCCCGGACAGGGGGCTACGAGCAGTACTTC. Amino acids: CSVSRTGGYEQYF.

The J gene is TRBJ1-2, the V gene TRBV3-1 (or the pseudogene TRBV3-2), with D maybe TRBD1 (5 bases). The CDR3 length is 12 residues. V dropped 4 bases and J dropped 7 bases, with 10 bases sitting between them. Germline CDR1 and CDR2: LGHDT and YNNKEL (reference sequence). CDR3 in DNA: TGTGCCAGCAGCCGAGACAGCCGTGGCTACACCTTC. It codes for CASSRDSRGYTF.

The chain joins TRBV27 to TRBJ1-1; the match to TRBD1 covers 9 bases. The CDR3 is 13 residues long. Germline V gives CDR1 MNHEY, CDR2 SMNVEV (reference sequence). V lost 5 bases, J lost 11 bases, and 9 bases stayed unmatched. The CDR3 here is CASSAGQGRDAFF. CDR3 nucleotide sequence: TGTGCCAGCAGTGCGGGACAGGGTAGGGACGCTTTCTTT.

This chain joins TRBV5-8 and TRBJ1-1; D may be TRBD1 (5 bases). V shed 1 base and J shed 9 bases, with 13 bases lying between them. This CDR3 comprises 13 residues. CDR1 is SGHTS, CDR2 YDEGEE, per germline. The CDR3 loop is CASSLIPGTQAFF. The CDR3 DNA is TGTGCCAGCAGCTTGATACCAGGGACCCAAGCTTTCTTT.

This rearrangement joins TRBV28 to TRBJ2-7; tentative D call: TRBD2 (6 bases). This CDR3 has 12 residues. V was clipped by 6 bases and J by 2 bases, with 8 bases between them. The germline gives CDR1 MDHEN, CDR2 SYDVKM. The CDR3 DNA follows: TGTGCCAGCAGCCGGAGGGCCTACGAGCAGTACTTC. Translated: CASSRRAYEQYF.

The gene calls are TRBV7-2 and TRBJ2-1; 7 nucleotides line up with TRBD1. The germline V gene has CDR1 SGHTA and CDR2 FQGNSA. Trimming at V came to 5 bases and at J to 7 bases, leaving 20 bases not matched to a gene. This CDR3 has 18 amino acids. The CDR3 sequence is CASSGRTGASDSRNEQFF. For the CDR3, the DNA is TGTGCCAGCAGCGGACGCACAGGGGCCTCTGATTCCCGGAATGAGCAGTTCTTC.

The rearrangement joins TRBV27 to TRBJ2-3; 11 nucleotides align to TRBD2. CDR3 length equals 15 residues. The germline V gene encodes CDR1 MNHEY and CDR2 SMNVEV (reference sequence). V lost 8 bases to trimming and J lost 2 bases; unmatched junction nucleotides: 6. The CDR3 DNA sequence: TGTGCCAGCTCGGGACTAGCGGTTTACACAGATACGCAGTATTTT. It codes for CASSGLAVYTDTQYF.

The chain recombines TRBV2 with TRBJ2-1, with no clear D. Germline CDR1 is SNHLY and CDR2 is FYNNEI. This CDR3 has 13 residues. The V end lost 2 bases, the J end lost 5 bases, and 7 bases lay between the germline ends. The CDR3 reads CASSESRNNEQFF. CDR3 coding DNA: TGTGCCAGCAGTGAAAGTCGTAACAATGAGCAGTTCTTC.

This chain uses TRBV4-3 with TRBJ1-5; D is undetermined. The CDR3 extends over 15 amino acids. Between the trimmed V and J ends, which lost 4 bases and 0 bases, there was a span of 10 bases. Germline V lookup: CDR1 LGHNA, CDR2 YSLEER. The chain's CDR3 is CASSRLWDSNQPQHF. The CDR3 DNA sequence: TGCGCCAGCAGCCGGCTTTGGGATAGCAATCAGCCCCAGCATTTT.

The gene calls are TRBV11-3 and TRBJ2-1; D ambiguous. The V end was cut by 1 base, the J end by 0 bases, with 4 bases between. This CDR3 has 14 amino acids. Germline V gene data show CDR1 as SGHNT and CDR2 as YENEEA. CDR3 in amino acids: CASSLGHSYNEQFF. The CDR3 DNA reads TGTGCCAGCAGCTTAGGCCACTCCTACAATGAGCAGTTCTTC.

The rearrangement joins TRBV28 to TRBJ2-5; TRBD1 agrees at 7 bases. Germline-derived CDR1 and CDR2 are MDHEN and SYDVKM. After removal of 4 bases from V and 2 bases from J, the junction contained 7 bases not matched to a gene. There are 15 residues in the CDR3. CDR3 DNA: TGTGCCAGCAGTTCACTCCGGACAGGTCAAGAGACCCAGTACTTC. Translating it yields CASSSLRTGQETQYF.

CDR3 nucleotide sequence: TGTGCCAGCAGCAAAGCGCGGATAGCGGGAGGTTCCTACAATGAGCAGTTCTTC. It specifies CASSKARIAGGSYNEQFF. The chain is built from TRBV21-1 and TRBJ2-1; the D call TRBD2 from the table was never checked on the DNA. TRBV21-1 is recorded as a pseudogene. There are 18 residues in the CDR3.

The V call is TRBV5-4, the J call TRBJ2-1, with D unresolved. This CDR3 has 15 residues. V was cut by 4 bases and J by 7 bases, with 18 bases left in between. CDR1 and CDR2 from the germline V gene are SGHNT and YYREEE (reference sequence). The CDR3 DNA reads TGTGCCAGCAGCCACAGACGCGAAGGATTAAATGAGCAGTTCTTC. It encodes CASSHRREGLNEQFF.

V gene TRBV10-3 combines with J gene TRBJ2-1, with D perhaps matching TRBD1 (5 bases). The CDR3 totals 13 residues. Germline assignment: CDR1 ENHRY and CDR2 SYGVKD. V lost 2 bases and J lost 4, with 6 bases in between. CDR3 sequence reads: CAISERGYNEQFF. In DNA form, the CDR3 reads TGTGCCATCAGTGAGAGGGGTTACAATGAGCAGTTCTTC.

The CDR3 coding sequence is TGCAGCGTTGCGTCCGGGAGGGAAGCTTTCTTT. Its translation: CSVASGREAFF. V and J are TRBV29-1 and TRBJ1-1; D remains unclear. V was pared by 4 bases and J by 8 bases, with 11 bases between. The germline gives CDR1 SQVTM, CDR2 ANQGSEA. The CDR3 is 11 residues long.

CDR3 sequence (DNA): TGTGCCAGTAGTATTAGTACTAGCAATCAGCCCCAGCATTTT. Amino acids: CASSISTSNQPQHF. The rearrangement links TRBV19 to TRBJ1-5; D not resolved. Looked up from germline, CDR1 is LNHDA and CDR2 is SQIVND (reference sequence). Trimming took 3 bases from V and 0 from J, leaving 6 bases between them. The CDR3 loop spans 14 amino acids.

This clone was detected once. The chain recombines TRBV5-6 with TRBJ1-2; 12 bases line up with TRBD1. Germline CDR1 is SGHDT and CDR2 is YYEEEE. The CDR3 has 15 residues. Germline trimming cut 4 bases from V and 6 bases from J; bases unmatched to any gene: 7. CDR3 DNA: TGTGCCAGCAGCCCCGGGACAGGGGGCTTGGATGGCTACACCTTC. Translating gives CASSPGTGGLDGYTF.

This sequence joins TRBV16 and TRBJ1-6; no definite D call. V shed 1 base and J shed 7 bases, with 11 bases lying between them. The CDR3 covers 15 residues. Germline V gene lookup returns CDR1 KGHSY and CDR2 FQNENV. The CDR3 is CASSQWVEGNSPLHF. CDR3 nucleotides: TGTGCCAGCAGCCAATGGGTCGAAGGAAATTCACCCCTCCACTTT.

Of note for this clone: Other DNA sequences within the sample encode an identical CDR3. The gene calls are TRBV9 and TRBJ2-5; TRBD2 is a possible D gene (5 bases). The CDR3 extends over 13 amino acids. Germline V gene data show CDR1 as SGDLS and CDR2 as YYNGEE. V was pared by 0 bases and J by 2 bases, with 5 bases between. CDR3 loop: CASSVAGQETQYF. DNA of the CDR3: TGTGCCAGCAGCGTAGCGGGGCAAGAGACCCAGTACTTC.

This clone occurred once. The chain is built from TRBV4-2 and TRBJ2-7; D ambiguous. In germline, CDR1 is LGHNA, CDR2 YNFKEQ. The CDR3 is made up of 17 amino acids. Trimming removed 0 bases from V and 3 bases from J, with 18 bases in between. The CDR3 loop reads CASSQDAIRPTFYEQYF. The CDR3 DNA reads TGTGCCAGCAGCCAAGATGCAATAAGGCCCACTTTCTACGAGCAGTACTTC.

This chain links TRBV25-1 with TRBJ1-2; 7 nucleotides agree with TRBD1. The ends lost 4 bases at V and 6 bases at J; junction bases unmatched: 8. Germline V CDR1 and CDR2: MGHDK, SYGVNS. CDR3 length: 14 amino acids. CDR3 nucleotides: TGTGCCAGCAGTGGGCCAGGGGGAGGTAATGGCTACACCTTC. This codes for CASSGPGGGNGYTF.

This chain joins TRBV28 and TRBJ1-2, with a tentative D call TRBD1 (6 bases). Germline V gives CDR1 MDHEN, CDR2 SYDVKM. The CDR3 is made up of 11 amino acids. As DNA, the CDR3 is TGTGCTGGGGGCAGAATCCCCTACTACACCTTC. As protein: CAGGRIPYYTF.

V usage is TRBV4-2 and J usage is TRBJ1-5; tentatively, D is TRBD1 (6 bases). With 1 base removed from V and 7 bases from J, the gap between germline ends came to 17 bases. The germline CDR1 and CDR2 sequences are LGHNA and YNFKEQ. The CDR3 is made up of 16 amino acids. Written as DNA, the CDR3 is TGTGCCAGCAGCCAAGGGACCGGGGGCGAGTCACAGCCCCAGCATTTT. The encoded protein is CASSQGTGGESQPQHF.

The rearrangement links TRBV18 to TRBJ1-2, with D possibly being TRBD1 (6 bases). Germline V CDR1 and CDR2: KGHSH, LQKENI. This CDR3 contains 14 residues. V was cut by 3 bases and J by 7 bases, with 15 bases left in between. CDR3 in DNA: TGTGCCAGCTCACCTTCGGACAGTTACCCTGGCTACACCTTC. It specifies CASSPSDSYPGYTF.

Only one count was recorded for this clone. The DNA for the CDR3 is TGTGCCAGCAGTTCACAGGGAGCGGGAACCTTC. Translated: CASSSQGAGTF. The chain couples TRBV12-3 or TRBV12-4 to TRBJ1-2, with a tentative D call TRBD1 (6 bases). Trimming pared 4 bases from V and 14 bases from J, leaving 14 bases between. The CDR3 loop spans 11 amino acids.